This TCR beta chain was recovered during a study of cytomegalovirus exposure and HLA in healthy donors. Study-wide results and limits: Cytomegalovirus-associated TCR beta chains were listed, numbering 150 to 200.

A word on this clone: Its specificity is not known.

There are 14 residues in the CDR3. The ends lost 7 bases at V and 7 bases at J; junction bases unmatched: 7. From germline, CDR1 is MDHEN and CDR2 SYDVKM. Primers: 60 Vbeta forward and 13 Jbeta reverse. The data were produced by immunoSEQ multiplex PCR, yet TCRdb's version contains in-frame clones alone and is incomplete. Counted here are about 130,000 clones, 70% to 85% occurring once; the ten biggest clones make up about 6.5%. The V call is TRBV28, the J call TRBJ1-5, with 10 bases that match TRBD1. Specimen: PBMCs. The receptor was derived from a middle-aged man in good health and CMV-seropositive. This CDR3 is CASNRDRGRQPQHF. The CDR3 nucleotides read TGTGCCAGCAACCGGGACAGGGGAAGACAGCCCCAGCATTTT.